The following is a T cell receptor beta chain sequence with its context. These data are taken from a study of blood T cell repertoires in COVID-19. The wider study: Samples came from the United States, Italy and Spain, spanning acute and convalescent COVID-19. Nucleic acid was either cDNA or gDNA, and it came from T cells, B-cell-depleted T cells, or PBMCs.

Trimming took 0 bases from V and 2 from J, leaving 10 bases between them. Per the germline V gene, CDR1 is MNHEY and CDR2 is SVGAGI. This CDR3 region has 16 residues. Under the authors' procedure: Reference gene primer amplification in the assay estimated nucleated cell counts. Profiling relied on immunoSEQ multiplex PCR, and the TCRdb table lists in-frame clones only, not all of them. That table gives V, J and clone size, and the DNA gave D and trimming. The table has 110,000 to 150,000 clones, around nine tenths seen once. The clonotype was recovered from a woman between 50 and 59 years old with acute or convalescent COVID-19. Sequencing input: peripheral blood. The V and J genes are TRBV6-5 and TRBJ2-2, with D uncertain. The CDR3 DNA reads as TGTGCCAGCAGTTACTCTATCGCAGTTAACACCGGGGAGCTGTTTTTT. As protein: CASSYSIAVNTGELFF.